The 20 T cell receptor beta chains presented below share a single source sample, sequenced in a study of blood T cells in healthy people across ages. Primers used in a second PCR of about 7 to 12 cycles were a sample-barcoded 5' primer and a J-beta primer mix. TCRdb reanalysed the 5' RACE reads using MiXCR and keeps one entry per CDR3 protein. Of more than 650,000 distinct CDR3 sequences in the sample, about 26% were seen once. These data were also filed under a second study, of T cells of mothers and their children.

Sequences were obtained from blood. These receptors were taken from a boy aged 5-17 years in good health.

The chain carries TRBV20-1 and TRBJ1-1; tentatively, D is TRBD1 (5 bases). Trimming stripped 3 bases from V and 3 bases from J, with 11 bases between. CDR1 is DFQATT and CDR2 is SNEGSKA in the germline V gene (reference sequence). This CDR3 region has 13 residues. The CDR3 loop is CSASPGGDTEAFF. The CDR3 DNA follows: TGCAGTGCTAGTCCCGGGGGGGACACTGAAGCTTTCTTT.

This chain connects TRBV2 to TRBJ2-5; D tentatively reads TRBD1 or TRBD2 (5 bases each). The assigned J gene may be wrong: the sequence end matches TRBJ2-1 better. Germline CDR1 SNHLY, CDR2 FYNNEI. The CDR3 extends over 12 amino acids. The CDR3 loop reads CASSGDDNEQFF. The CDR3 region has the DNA TGTGCCAGCAGTGGGGACGACAATGAGCAGTTCTTC.

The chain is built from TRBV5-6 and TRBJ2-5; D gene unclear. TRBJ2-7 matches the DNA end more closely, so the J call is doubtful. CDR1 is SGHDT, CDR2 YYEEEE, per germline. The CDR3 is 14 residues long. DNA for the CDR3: TGTGCCAGCAGCTTGGCCCCAGACTCCTACGAGCAGTACTTC. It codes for CASSLAPDSYEQYF.

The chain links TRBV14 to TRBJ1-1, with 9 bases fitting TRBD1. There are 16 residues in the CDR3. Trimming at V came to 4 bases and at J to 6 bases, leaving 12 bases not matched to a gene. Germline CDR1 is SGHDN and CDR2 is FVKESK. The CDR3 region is CASSRFTGGPPAEAFF. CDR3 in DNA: TGTGCCAGCAGCCGTTTTACAGGGGGCCCTCCGGCTGAAGCTTTCTTT.

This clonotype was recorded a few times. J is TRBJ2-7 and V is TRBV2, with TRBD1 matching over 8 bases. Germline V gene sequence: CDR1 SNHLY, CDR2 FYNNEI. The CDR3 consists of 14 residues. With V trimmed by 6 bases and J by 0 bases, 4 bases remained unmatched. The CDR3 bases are TGTGCCAGCAGCCGGGGACAGGACTCCTACGAGCAGTACTTC. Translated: CASSRGQDSYEQYF.

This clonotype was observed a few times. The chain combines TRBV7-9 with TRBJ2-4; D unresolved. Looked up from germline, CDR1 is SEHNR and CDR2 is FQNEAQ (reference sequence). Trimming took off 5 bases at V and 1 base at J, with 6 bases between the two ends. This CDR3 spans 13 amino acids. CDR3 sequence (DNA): TGTGCCAGCAGCCCTCCGGCCAAAAACATTCAGTACTTC. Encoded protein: CASSPPAKNIQYF.

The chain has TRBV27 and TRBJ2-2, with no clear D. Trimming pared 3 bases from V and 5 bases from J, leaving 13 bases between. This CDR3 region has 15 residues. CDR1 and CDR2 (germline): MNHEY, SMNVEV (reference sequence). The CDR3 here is CASSFWEIGTGELFF. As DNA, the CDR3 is TGTGCCAGCAGTTTTTGGGAAATAGGTACCGGGGAGCTGTTTTTT.

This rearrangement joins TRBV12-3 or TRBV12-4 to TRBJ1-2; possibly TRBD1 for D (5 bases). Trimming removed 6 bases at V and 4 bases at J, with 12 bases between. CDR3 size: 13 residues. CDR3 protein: CASRPVGLYGYTF. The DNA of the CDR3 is TGTGCCAGCAGACCGGTGGGGCTCTATGGCTACACCTTC.

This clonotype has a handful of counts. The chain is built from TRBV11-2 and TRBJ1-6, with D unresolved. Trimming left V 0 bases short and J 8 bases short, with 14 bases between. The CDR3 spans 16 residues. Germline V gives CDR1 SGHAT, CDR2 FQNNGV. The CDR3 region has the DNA TGTGCCAGCAGCTTAGATTCGTTCTGGGGTGATTCACCCCTCCACTTT. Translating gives CASSLDSFWGDSPLHF. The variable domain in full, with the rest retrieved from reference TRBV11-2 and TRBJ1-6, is EAGVAQSPRYKIIEKRQSVAFWCNPISGHATLYWYQQILGQGPKLLIQFQNNGVVDDSQLPKDRFSAERLKGVDSTLKIQPAKLEDSAVYLCASSLDSFWGDSPLHFGNGTRLTVT.

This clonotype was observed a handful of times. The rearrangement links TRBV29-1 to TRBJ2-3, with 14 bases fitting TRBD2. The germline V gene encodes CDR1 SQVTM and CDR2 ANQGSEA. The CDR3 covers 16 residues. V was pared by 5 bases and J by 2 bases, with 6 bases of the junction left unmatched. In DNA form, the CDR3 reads TGCAGCGTTCCGGGACTAGCGGGGGTCACCACAGATACGCAGTATTTT. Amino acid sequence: CSVPGLAGVTTDTQYF.

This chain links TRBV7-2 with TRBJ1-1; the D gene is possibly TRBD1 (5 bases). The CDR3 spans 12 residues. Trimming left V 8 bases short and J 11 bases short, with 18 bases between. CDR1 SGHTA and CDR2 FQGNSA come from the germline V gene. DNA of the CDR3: TGTGCCAGCCGAATTAACGGGGCTACGGCTTTCTTT. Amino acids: CASRINGATAFF. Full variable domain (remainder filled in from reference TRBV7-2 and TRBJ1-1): GAGVSQSPSNKVTEKGKDVELRCDPISGHTALYWYRQSLGQGLEFLIYFQGNSAPDKSGLPSDRFSAERTGGSVSTLTIQRTQQEDSAVYLCASRINGATAFFGQGTRLTVV.

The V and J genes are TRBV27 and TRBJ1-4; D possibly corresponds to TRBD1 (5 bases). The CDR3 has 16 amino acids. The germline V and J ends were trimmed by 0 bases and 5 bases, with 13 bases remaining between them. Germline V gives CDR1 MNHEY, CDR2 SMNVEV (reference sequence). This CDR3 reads CASSLSGPLSNEKLFF. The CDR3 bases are TGTGCCAGCAGTTTATCGGGACCTCTCAGCAATGAAAAACTGTTTTTT.

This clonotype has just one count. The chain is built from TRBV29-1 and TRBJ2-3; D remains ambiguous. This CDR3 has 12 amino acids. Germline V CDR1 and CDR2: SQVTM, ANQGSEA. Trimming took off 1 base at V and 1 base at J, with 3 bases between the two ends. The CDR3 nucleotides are TGCAGCGTTGAAGTGGGCACAGATACGCAGTATTTT. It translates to CSVEVGTDTQYF.

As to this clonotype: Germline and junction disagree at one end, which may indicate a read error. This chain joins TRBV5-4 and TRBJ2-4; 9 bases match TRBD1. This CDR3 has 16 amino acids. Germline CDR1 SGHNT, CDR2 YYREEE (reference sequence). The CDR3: CTSSRGQGNTKNIQYF. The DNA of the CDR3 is TGTACCAGCAGCCGGGGACAGGGAAATACCAAAAACATTCAGTACTTC.

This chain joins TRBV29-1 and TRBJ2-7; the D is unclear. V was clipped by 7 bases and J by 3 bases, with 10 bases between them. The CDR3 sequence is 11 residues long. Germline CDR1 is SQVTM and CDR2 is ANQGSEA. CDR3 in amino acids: CSGVKGYEQYF. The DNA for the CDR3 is TGCAGCGGCGTGAAGGGCTACGAGCAGTACTTC.

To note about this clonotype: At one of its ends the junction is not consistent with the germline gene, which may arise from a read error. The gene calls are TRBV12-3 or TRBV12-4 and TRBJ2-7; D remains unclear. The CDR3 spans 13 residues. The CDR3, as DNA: TGTGCCAGCAGTTTAGGGTTGGGGTACGGGCAGTACTTC. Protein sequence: CASSLGLGYGQYF.

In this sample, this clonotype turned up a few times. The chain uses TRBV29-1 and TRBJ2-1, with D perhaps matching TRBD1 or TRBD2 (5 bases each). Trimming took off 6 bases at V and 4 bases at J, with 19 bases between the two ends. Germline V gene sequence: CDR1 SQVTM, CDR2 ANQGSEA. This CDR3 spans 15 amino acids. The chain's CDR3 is CSVDRRGREYNEQFF. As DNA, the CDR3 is TGCAGCGTGGATAGACGGGGCCGAGAGTACAATGAGCAGTTCTTC.

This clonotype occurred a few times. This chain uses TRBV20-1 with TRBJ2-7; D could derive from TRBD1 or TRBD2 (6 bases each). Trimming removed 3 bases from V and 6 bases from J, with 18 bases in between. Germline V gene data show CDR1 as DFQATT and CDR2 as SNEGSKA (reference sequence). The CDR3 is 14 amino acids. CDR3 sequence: CSASFGGGGGEQYF. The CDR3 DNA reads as TGCAGTGCTAGTTTTGGGGGCGGAGGGGGCGAGCAGTACTTC.

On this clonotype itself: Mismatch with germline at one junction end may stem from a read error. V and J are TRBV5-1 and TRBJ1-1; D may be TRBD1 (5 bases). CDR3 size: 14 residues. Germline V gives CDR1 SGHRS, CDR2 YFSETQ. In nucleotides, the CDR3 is TGCGCCAGCAGCGTCGGCAGGGTGAACGCTGAAGCTTTCTTT. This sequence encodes CASSVGRVNAEAFF. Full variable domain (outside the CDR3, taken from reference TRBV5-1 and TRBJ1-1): KAGVTQTPRYLIKTRGQQVTLSCSPISGHRSVSWYQQTPGQGLQFLFEYFSETQRNKGNFPGRFSGRQFSNSRSEMNVSTLELGDSALYLCASSVGRVNAEAFFGQGTRLTVV.

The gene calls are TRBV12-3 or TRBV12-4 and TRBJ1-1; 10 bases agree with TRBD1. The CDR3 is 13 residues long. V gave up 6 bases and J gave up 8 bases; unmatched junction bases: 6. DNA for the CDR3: TGTGCCAGCAGCCCTAGACAGGGGGCCGAAGCTTTCTTT. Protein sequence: CASSPRQGAEAFF.